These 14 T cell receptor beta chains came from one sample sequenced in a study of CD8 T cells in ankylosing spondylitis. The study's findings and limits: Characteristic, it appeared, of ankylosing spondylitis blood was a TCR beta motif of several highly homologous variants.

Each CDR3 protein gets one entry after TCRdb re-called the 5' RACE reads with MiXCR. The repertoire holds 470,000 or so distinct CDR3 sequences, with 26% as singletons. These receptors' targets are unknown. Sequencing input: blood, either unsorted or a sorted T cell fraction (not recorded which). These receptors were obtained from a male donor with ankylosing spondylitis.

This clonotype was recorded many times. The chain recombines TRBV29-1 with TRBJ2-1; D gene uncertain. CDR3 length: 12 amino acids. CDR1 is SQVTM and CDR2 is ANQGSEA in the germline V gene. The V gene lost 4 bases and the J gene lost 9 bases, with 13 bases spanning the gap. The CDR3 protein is CSVARQWSEQFF. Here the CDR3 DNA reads TGCAGCGTTGCCCGCCAGTGGTCTGAGCAGTTCTTC.

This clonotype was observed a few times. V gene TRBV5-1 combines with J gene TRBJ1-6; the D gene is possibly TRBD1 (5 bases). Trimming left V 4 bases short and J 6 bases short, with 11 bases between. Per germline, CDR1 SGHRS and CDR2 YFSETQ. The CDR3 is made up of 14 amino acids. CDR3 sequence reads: CASSTRTRNSPLHF. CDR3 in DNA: TGCGCCAGCAGCACCCGGACACGTAATTCACCCCTCCACTTT.

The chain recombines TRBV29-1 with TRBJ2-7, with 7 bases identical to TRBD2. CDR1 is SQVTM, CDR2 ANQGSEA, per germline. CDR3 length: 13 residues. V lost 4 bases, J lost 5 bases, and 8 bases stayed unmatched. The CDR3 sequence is CSVAGGTNDEQYV. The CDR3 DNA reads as TGCAGCGTTGCCGGGGGGACTAACGACGAGCAGTACGTC.

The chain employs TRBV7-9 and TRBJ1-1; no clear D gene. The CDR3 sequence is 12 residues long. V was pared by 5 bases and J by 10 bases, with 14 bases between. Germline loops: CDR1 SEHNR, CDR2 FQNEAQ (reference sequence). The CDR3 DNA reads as TGTGCCAGCAGCAGCGGGCCTGTACTAGCTTTCTTT. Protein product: CASSSGPVLAFF.

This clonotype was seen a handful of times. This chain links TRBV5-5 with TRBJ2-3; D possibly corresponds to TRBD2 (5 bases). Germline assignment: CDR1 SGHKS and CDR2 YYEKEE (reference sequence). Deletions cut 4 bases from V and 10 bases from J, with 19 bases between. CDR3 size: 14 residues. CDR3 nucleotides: TGTGCCAGCAGCCCAACCGGGGAGCTCGTGGCGCAGTATTTT. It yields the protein CASSPTGELVAQYF.

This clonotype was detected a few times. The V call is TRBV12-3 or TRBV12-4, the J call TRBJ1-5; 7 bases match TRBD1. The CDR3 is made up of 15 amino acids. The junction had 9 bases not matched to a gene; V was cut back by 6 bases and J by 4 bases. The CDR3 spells CASRRTGEGNQPQHF. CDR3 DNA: TGTGCCAGCAGAAGAACAGGGGAGGGGAATCAGCCCCAGCATTTT.

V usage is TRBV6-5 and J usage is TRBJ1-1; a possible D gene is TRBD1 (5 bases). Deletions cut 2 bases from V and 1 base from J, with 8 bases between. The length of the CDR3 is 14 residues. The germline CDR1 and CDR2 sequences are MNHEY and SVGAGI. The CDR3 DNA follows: TGTGCCAGCAGTTACAGGGGTGGGAACACTGAAGCTTTCTTT. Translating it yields CASSYRGGNTEAFF.

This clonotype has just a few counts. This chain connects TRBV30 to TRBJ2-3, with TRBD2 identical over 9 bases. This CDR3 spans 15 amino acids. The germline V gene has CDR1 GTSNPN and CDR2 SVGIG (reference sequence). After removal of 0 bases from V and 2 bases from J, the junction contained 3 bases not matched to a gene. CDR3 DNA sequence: TGTGCCTGGAGTGTACTAGCGGGTCTCACAGATACGCAGTATTTT. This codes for CAWSVLAGLTDTQYF.

DNA for the CDR3: TGTGCCAGCAGCCAGGGGGGCGTGGGCACTGAAGCTTTCTTT. As protein: CASSQGGVGTEAFF. The V call is TRBV3-1, the J call TRBJ1-1, with D perhaps TRBD1 (6 bases). Germline lookup yields CDR1 LGHDT and CDR2 YNNKEL (reference sequence). This CDR3 is 14 amino acids long. The V gene lost 3 bases and the J gene lost 4 bases, with 12 bases spanning the gap.

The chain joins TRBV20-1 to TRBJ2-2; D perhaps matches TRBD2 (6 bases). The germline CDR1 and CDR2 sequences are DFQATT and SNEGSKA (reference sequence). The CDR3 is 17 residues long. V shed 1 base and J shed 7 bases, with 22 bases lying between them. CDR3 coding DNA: TGCAGTGCTAGAGCAGGGTCGGGGGATTTTCTTAGCGGGGAGCTGTTTTTT. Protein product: CSARAGSGDFLSGELFF.

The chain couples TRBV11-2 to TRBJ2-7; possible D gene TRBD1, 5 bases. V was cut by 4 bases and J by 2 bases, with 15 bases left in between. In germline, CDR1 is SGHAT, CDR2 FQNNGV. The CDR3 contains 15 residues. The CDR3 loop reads CASSSPTVKPYEQYF. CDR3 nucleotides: TGTGCCAGCAGCTCTCCGACAGTCAAACCCTACGAGCAGTACTTC.

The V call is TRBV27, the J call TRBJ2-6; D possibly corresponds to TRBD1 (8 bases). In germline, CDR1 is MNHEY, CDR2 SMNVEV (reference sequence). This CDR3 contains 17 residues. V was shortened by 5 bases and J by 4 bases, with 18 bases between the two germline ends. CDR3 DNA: TGTGCCAGCAGTCTCACAGGGGGGGCATGGGGGGCCAACGTCCTGACTTTC. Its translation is CASSLTGGAWGANVLTF. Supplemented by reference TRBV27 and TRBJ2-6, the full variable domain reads EAQVTQNPRYLITVTGKKLTVTCSQNMNHEYMSWYRQDPGLGLRQIYYSMNVEVTDKGDVPEGYKVSRKEKRNFPLILESPSPNQTSLYFCASSLTGGAWGANVLTFGAGSRLTVL.

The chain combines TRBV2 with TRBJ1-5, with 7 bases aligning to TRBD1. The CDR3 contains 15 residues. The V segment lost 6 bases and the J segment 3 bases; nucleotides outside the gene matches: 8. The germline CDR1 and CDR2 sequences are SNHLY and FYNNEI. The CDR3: CASRFGQEINQPQHF. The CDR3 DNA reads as TGTGCCAGCAGATTCGGACAGGAGATCAATCAGCCCCAGCATTTT.

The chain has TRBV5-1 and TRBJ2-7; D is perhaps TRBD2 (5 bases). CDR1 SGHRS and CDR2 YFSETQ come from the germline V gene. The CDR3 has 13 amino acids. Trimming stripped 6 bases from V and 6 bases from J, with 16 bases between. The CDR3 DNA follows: TGCGCCAGCAACCGGGCTGATCGGGGCGAGCAGTACTTC. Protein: CASNRADRGEQYF.